This T cell receptor beta chain was profiled in a study of graft-versus-host responses after intestinal transplantation. Between the trimmed V and J ends, which lost 2 bases and 4 bases, there was a span of 9 bases. This CDR3 spans 14 amino acids. CDR1 and CDR2 from the germline V gene are SGDLS and YYNGEE. Of note for this clone: The antigen remains undetermined.

Whole-study findings and limits: Researchers found peak circulating GvH clone levels linked to early post-transplant HvG declines.

Using immunoSEQ multiplex PCR, the repertoire was profiled, and TCRdb retains in-frame clones only, with some absent. The table shows roughly 92,000 clones, with about 87% occurring only once. This sample comprised unstimulated CD4+ T cells sorted from spleen or lymph node cells, obtained before transplant. The receptor's source is a human donor who was the organ donor for an intestinal transplant. The V gene is TRBV9, the J gene TRBJ1-4; D gene unclear. CDR3 protein: CASSVKEGNEKLFF. The CDR3 coding sequence is TGTGCCAGCAGCGTCAAGGAGGGTAATGAAAAACTGTTTTTT. Together with reference TRBV9 and TRBJ1-4, the CDR3 gives the full variable domain: DSGVTQTPKHLITATGQRVTLRCSPRSGDLSVYWYQQSLDQGLQFLIQYYNGEERAKGNILERFSAQQFPDLHSELNLSSLELGDSALYFCASSVKEGNEKLFFGSGTQLSVL.